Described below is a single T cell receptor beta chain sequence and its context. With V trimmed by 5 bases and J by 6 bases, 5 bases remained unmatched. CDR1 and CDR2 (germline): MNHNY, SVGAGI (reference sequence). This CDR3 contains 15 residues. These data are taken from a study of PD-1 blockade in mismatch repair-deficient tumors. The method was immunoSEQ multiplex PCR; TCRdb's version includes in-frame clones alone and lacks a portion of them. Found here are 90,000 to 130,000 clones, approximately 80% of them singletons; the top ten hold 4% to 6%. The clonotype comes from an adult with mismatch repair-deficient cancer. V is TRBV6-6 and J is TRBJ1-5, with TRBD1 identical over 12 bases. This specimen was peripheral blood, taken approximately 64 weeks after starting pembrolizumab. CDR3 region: CASSQGTGGSQPQHF. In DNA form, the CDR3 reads TGTGCCAGCAGTCAAGGGACAGGGGGCAGTCAGCCCCAGCATTTT.